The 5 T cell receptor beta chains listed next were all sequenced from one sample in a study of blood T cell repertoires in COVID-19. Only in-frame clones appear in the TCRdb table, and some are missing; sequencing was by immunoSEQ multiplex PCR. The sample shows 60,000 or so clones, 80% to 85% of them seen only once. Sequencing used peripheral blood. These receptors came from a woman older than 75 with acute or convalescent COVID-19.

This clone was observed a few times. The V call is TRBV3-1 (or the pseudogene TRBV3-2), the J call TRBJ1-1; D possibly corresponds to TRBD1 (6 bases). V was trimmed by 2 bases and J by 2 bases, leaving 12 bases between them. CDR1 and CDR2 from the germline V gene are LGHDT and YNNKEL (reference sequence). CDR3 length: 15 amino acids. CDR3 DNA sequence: TGTGCCAGCAGCCAATGGGCGACAGGTAACACTGAAGCTTTCTTT. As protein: CASSQWATGNTEAFF.

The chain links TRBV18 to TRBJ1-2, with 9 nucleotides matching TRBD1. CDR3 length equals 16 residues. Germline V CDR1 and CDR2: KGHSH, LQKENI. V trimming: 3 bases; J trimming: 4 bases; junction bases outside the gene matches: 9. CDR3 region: CASSPTGQGGVYGYTF. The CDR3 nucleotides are TGTGCCAGCTCACCCACGGGACAGGGAGGAGTCTATGGCTACACCTTC.

The CDR3 spells CASSYRRTGNYGYTF. The CDR3 DNA follows: TGTGCCAGCAGTTACCGGCGGACAGGGAACTATGGCTACACCTTC. The chain has TRBV6-6 and TRBJ1-2; 8 bases line up with TRBD1. From germline, CDR1 is MNHNY and CDR2 SVGAGI (reference sequence). The CDR3 has 15 residues. V shed 2 bases and J 2 bases; nucleotides not matched to a gene: 4.

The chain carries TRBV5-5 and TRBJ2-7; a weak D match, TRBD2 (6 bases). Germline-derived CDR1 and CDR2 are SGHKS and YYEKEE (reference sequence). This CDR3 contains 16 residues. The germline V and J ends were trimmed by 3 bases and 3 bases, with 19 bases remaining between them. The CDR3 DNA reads TGTGCCAGCAGCTCGAACCGGGACTTCTTAAACTACGAGCAGTACTTC. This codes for CASSSNRDFLNYEQYF.

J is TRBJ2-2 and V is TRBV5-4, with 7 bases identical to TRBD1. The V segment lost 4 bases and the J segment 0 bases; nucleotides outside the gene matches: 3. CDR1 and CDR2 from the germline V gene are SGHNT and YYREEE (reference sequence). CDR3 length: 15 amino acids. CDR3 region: CASSPGTANTGELFF. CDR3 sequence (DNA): TGTGCCAGCAGCCCCGGGACAGCGAACACCGGGGAGCTGTTTTTT.